The TCR beta chain under discussion was sequenced for a study of radiotherapy plus CTLA-4 blockade in lung cancer. Study information: Disease control was present in 30% to 40% of patients, and objective responses in 18%.

Profiled with immunoSEQ multiplex PCR; TCRdb holds only in-frame clones, not every one. The table has some 46,000 clones, over 60% seen once. The CDR3 consists of 15 residues. The V end was cut by 1 base, the J end by 2 bases, with 10 bases between. Germline CDR1 LGHNA, CDR2 YNFKEQ. Each patient with chemo-refractory metastatic non-small-cell lung cancer was treated with focal radiation plus CTLA-4 blockade using ipilimumab. Concerning this clone itself: Its target is unknown.

Study-wide results and limits: Expansion in blood of tumor-derived TCR clones was seen after radiotherapy plus ipilimumab.

The TCR originated in a human donor with non-small cell lung cancer whose response to radiotherapy plus ipilimumab could not be evaluated. This specimen was peripheral blood, taken from a patient treated with radiotherapy plus ipilimumab. The rearrangement links TRBV4-2 to TRBJ2-3, with D possibly matching TRBD1 (6 bases). CDR3 sequence: CASSQALGATDTQYF. Written as DNA, the CDR3 is TGTGCCAGCAGCCAAGCATTGGGGGCCACAGATACGCAGTATTTT.